Each of the 3 T cell receptor beta chains below was sequenced from the same sample in a study of radiotherapy plus CTLA-4 blockade in lung cancer. Using immunoSEQ multiplex PCR, the repertoire was profiled, and TCRdb retains in-frame clones only, with some absent. The sample yields approximately 94,000 clones, approximately 78% seen once. This specimen consisted of peripheral blood, obtained from a patient treated with radiotherapy plus ipilimumab. These receptors all stem from a human donor with non-small cell lung cancer that progressed on radiotherapy plus ipilimumab.

V gene TRBV29-1 combines with J gene TRBJ1-1; possibly TRBD1 for D (6 bases). The CDR3 extends over 14 amino acids. With 5 bases removed from V and 0 bases from J, the gap between germline ends came to 13 bases. The germline V gene encodes CDR1 SQVTM and CDR2 ANQGSEA. The CDR3 sequence: CSVRTGSLNTEAFF. The CDR3 nucleotides are TGCAGCGTTAGAACAGGGTCCTTGAACACTGAAGCTTTCTTT.

CDR3 coding DNA: TGTGCCAGCTTCGGGACTAGCGGGAATTGGGGCACAGATACGCAGTATTTT. Its protein product is CASFGTSGNWGTDTQYF. J is TRBJ2-3 and V is TRBV18; 13 nucleotides align to TRBD2. This CDR3 is built from 17 residues. V was clipped by 7 bases and J by 1 base; unmatched bases: 8. From germline, CDR1 is KGHSH and CDR2 LQKENI.

This clone was recorded once. The chain uses TRBV13 and TRBJ1-2, with TRBD1 matching 12 bases. V dropped 4 bases and J dropped 2; count of bases not matched to a gene: 5. Germline assignment: CDR1 PRHDT and CDR2 FYEKMQ (reference sequence). The length of the CDR3 is 16 residues. The CDR3 sequence: CASSWGQGAGNYGYTF. CDR3 DNA: TGTGCCAGCAGCTGGGGACAGGGGGCTGGCAACTATGGCTACACCTTC. Drawing the rest from reference TRBV13 and TRBJ1-2, the complete variable domain is AAGVIQSPRHLIKEKRETATLKCYPIPRHDTVYWYQQGPGQDPQFLISFYEKMQSDKGSIPDRFSAQQFSDYHSELNMSSLELGDSALYFCASSWGQGAGNYGYTFGSGTRLTVV.